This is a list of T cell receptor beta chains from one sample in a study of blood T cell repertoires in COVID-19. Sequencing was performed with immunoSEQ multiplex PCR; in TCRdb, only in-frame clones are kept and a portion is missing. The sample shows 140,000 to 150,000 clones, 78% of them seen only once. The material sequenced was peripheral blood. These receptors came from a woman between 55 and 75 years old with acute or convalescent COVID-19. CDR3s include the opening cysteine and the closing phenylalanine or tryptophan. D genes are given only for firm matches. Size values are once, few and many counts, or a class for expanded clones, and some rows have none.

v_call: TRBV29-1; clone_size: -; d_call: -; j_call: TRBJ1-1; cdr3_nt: TGCAGCGTCGAGTGGTCGGGGGGAGGCACTGAAGCTTTCTTT; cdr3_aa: CSVEWSGGGTEAFF
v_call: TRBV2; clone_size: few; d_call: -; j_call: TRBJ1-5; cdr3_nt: TGTGCCAGCCAGGGCGGATATAGCAATCAGCCCCAGCATTTT; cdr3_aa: CASQGGYSNQPQHF
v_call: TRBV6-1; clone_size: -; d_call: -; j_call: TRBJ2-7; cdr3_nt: TGTGCCAGCAGTGAAGGCCGGAGCGAGCAGTACTTC; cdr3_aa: CASSEGRSEQYF
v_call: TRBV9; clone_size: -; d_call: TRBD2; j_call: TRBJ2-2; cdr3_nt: TGTGCCAGCAGCGTTTCTAGCGGGACGAACACCGGGGAGCTGTTTTTT; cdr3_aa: CASSVSSGTNTGELFF
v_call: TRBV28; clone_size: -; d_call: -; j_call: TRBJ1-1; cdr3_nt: TGTGCCAGCAGTTTCTCGGCAGACTTGAACACTGAAGCTTTCTTT; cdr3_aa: CASSFSADLNTEAFF
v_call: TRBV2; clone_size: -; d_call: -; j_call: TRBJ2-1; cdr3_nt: TGTGCCAGCCGGAGGGGCTACAATGAGCAGTTCTTC; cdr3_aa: CASRRGYNEQFF
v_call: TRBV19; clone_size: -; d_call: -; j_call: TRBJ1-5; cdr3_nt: TGTGCCAGTAATCCGGGACTTTACAATCAGCCCCAGCATTTT; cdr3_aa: CASNPGLYNQPQHF
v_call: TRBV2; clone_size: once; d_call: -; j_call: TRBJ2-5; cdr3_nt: TGTGCCAGCAGTGGCAGTTTCCAGTACTTC; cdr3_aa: CASSGSFQYF
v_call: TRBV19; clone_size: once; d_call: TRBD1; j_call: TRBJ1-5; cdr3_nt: TGTGCCAGTAGGACAGGGGGCGAGCCCCAGCATTTT; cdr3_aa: CASRTGGEPQHF
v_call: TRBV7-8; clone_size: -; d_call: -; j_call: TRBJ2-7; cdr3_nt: TGTGCCAGCAGCTACGGGAACTACGAGCAGTACTTC; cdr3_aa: CASSYGNYEQYF
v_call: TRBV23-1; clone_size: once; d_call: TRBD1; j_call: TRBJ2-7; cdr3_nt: TGCGCCAGCAGTCAATCGCGGGACAGGGGCCCCTACGAGCAGTACTTC; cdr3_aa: CASSQSRDRGPYEQYF
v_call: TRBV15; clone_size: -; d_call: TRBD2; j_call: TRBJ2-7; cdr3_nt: TGTGCCACCAGCAAAGGGCTAGCGGACTACGAGCAGTACTTC; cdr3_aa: CATSKGLADYEQYF
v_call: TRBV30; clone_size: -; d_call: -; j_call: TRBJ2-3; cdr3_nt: TGTGCCTCAACTTTAGCGGAGGGCTCCCACACAGATACGCAGTATTTT; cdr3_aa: CASTLAEGSHTDTQYF
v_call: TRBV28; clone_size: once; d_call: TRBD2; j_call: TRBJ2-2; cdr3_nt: TGTGCCAGCAGTTCTACTCCTGGACTAGCGGGAGGGCCCGACACCGGGGAGCTGTTTTTT; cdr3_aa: CASSSTPGLAGGPDTGELFF
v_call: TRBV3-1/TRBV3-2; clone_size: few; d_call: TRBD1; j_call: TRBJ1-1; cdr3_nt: TGTGCCAGCAGCCGTCTCGGACAGGGCACGGACACTGAAGCTTTCTTT; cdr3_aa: CASSRLGQGTDTEAFF
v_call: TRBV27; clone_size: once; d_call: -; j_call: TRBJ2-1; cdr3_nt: TGTGCCAGCAGTTCGGGACTCTCTGCCTACAATGAGCAGTTCTTC; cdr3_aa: CASSSGLSAYNEQFF
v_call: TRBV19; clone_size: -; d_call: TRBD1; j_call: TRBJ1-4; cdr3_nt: TGTGCCAGTAGTATCCCATATCACGGACAGGAGGGAAAACTGTTTTTT; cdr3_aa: CASSIPYHGQEGKLFF
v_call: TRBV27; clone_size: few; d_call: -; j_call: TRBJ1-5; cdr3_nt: TGTGCCAGCAGTTGGTCTTTTTCCGGGGGTTCACAGCATTTT; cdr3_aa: CASSWSFSGGSQHF
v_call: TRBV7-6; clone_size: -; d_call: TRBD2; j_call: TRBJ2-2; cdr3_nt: TGTGCCAGCAGCTCCTCAGCGGGGCTAACCGGGGAGCTGTTTTTT; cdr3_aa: CASSSSAGLTGELFF
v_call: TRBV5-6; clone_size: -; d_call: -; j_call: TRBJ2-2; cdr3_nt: TGTGCCAGCAGCTCGGTCGGCAGGGCCGACACCGGGGAGCTGTTTTTT; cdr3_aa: CASSSVGRADTGELFF
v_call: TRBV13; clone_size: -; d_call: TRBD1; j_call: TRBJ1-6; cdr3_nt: TGTGCCAGCAGCCCCGGGACAGAGCTTTCACCCCTCCACTTT; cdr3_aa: CASSPGTELSPLHF
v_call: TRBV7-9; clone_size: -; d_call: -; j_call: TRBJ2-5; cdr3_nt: TGTGCCAGCAGCCCGCGACAGTGGCAGGAGACCCAGTACTTC; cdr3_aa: CASSPRQWQETQYF
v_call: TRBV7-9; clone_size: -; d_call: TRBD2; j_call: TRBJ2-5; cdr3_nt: TGTGCCAGCAGCTTAGAGGGAGGGCCCGGAGAGACCCAGTACTTC; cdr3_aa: CASSLEGGPGETQYF
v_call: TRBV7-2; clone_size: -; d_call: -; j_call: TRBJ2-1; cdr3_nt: TGTGCCAGCAGCCCTTCCAATGAGCAGTTCTTC; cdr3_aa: CASSPSNEQFF
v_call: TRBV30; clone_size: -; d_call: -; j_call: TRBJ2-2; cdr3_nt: TGTGCCTGGACAGGTCTTCCGAACACCGGGGAGCTGTTTTTT; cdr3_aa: CAWTGLPNTGELFF
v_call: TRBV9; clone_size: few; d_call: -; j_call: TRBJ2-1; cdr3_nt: TGTGCCAGCAGCTTCGATTTTAGCTCCTACAATGAGCAGTTCTTC; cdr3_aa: CASSFDFSSYNEQFF
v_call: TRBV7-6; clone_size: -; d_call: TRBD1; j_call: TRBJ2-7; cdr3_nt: TGTGCCAGCAGCTTGGGGACAGCTTCCTCCTACGAGCAGTACTTC; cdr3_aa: CASSLGTASSYEQYF
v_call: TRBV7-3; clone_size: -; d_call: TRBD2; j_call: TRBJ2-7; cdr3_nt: TGTGCCAGCAGCGCAGCGGGAGGCGAGCAGTACTTC; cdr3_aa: CASSAAGGEQYF
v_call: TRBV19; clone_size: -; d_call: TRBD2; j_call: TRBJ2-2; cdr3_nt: TGTGCCAGCAGGACTAGCGGGAGAGGGGAGCTGTTTTTT; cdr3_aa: CASRTSGRGELFF
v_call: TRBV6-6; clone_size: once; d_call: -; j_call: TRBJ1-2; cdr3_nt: TGTGCCAGCAGTTTCGACTATGGCTACACCTTC; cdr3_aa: CASSFDYGYTF
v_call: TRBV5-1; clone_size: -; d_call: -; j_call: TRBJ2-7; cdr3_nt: TGCGCCAGCACCCCCGGACAGCTCGCCTACGAGCAGTACTTC; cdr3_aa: CASTPGQLAYEQYF
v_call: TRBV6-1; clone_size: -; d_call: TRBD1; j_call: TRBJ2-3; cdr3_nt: TGTGCCAGCAGTGAAGGGACAGGGGGCGGTGGTACGCAGTATTTT; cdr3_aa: CASSEGTGGGGTQYF
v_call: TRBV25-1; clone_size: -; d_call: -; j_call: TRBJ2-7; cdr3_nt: TGTGCCAGCAGTGAATACGGGGGGCTAAACTTC; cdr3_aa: CASSEYGGLNF
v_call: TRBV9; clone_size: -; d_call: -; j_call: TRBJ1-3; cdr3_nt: TGTGCCAGCAGCGTAGAGATGGCCTCTGGAAACACCATATATTTT; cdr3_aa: CASSVEMASGNTIYF
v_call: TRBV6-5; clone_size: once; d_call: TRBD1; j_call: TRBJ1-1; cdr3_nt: TGTGCCAGCAGTTACGCTCGAGGGACAGGGGGCACTGAAGCTTTCTTT; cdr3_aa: CASSYARGTGGTEAFF
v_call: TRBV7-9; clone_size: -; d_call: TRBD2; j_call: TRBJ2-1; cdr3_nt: TGTGCCAGCAGCTTAAGGCTAGCGGGAGGGAATGAGCAGTTCTTC; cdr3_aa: CASSLRLAGGNEQFF
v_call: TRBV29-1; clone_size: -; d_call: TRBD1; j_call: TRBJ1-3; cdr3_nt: TGCAGCGCGGGGACAGGGAGTGCTGGAAACACCATATATTTT; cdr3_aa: CSAGTGSAGNTIYF
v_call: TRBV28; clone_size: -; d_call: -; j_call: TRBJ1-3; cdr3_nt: TGTGCCAGCAGTTTACAGGGTACTGGAAACACCATATATTTT; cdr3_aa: CASSLQGTGNTIYF
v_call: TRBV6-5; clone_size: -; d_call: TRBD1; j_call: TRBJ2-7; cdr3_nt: TGTGCCAGCAGTTACCGTGGACAGGGCACCTACGAGCAGTACTTC; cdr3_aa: CASSYRGQGTYEQYF
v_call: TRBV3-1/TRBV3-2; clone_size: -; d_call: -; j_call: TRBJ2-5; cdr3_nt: TGTGCCAGCAGCCAAAACGCGGGATTAGAGACCCAGTACTTC; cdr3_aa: CASSQNAGLETQYF
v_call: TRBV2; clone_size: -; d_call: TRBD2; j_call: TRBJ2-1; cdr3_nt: TGTGCCAGCACTGAACTCGCGGGACTAGCCTACAATGAGCAGTTCTTC; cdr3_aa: CASTELAGLAYNEQFF
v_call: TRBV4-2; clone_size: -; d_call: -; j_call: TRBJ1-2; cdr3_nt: TGTGCCAGCAGCCAAGGTCAGGCCGTCTGGGGCTACACCTTC; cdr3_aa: CASSQGQAVWGYTF
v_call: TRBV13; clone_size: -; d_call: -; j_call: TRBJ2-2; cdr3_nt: TGTGCCAGCAGCTTAGAATGGCAGGGAGGCGTGGACACCGGGGAGCTGTTTTTT; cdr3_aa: CASSLEWQGGVDTGELFF
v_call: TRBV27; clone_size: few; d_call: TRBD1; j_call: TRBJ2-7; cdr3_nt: TGTGCCAGCGCCTACGGGGACAGAGGCTTCTACGAGCAGTACTTC; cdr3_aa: CASAYGDRGFYEQYF
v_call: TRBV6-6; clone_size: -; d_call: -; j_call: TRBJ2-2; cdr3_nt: TGTGCCAGCAGTTACGGGGGGGCGCTTACCGGGGAGCTGTTTTTT; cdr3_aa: CASSYGGALTGELFF
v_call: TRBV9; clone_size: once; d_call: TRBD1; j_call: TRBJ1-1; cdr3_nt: TGTGCCAGCAGCACCGCAGGGGGCCTCGGTGAAGCTTTCTTT; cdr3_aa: CASSTAGGLGEAFF